A single sample gave rise to the 13 T cell receptor beta chains below, sequenced in a study of T-cell reconstitution after alpha-beta-depleted transplantation in children. Preparing the TCRbeta library involved the use of unique molecular identifiers. Each CDR3 protein gets one entry after TCRdb re-called the PCR reads with MiXCR. Here the sample spans a few hundred thousand distinct CDR3 sequences, about 25% being singletons. The specimen comprised PBMCs, sampled before TCRalphabeta/CD19-depleted stem cell transplant. The receptors here all came from a girl aged 2-9 years with Fanconi anemia, due to receive a stem cell transplant.

This clonotype was detected a few times. The genes are TRBV11-2 and TRBJ2-1; 8 nucleotides match TRBD2. The CDR3 runs 20 residues. Trimming took 3 bases from V and 1 from J; bases not matched to a gene: 17. From germline, CDR1 is SGHAT and CDR2 FQNNGV. The CDR3 DNA follows: TGTGCCAGCAGCTTCCGGGGGGGCGGGAGCGTTCTTCTTTCCTACAATGAGCAGTTCTTC. Protein: CASSFRGGGSVLLSYNEQFF.

This chain joins TRBV18 and TRBJ2-7; D is perhaps TRBD1 (5 bases). V was clipped by 6 bases and J by 7 bases, with 16 bases between them. CDR3 length: 13 residues. Looked up from germline, CDR1 is KGHSH and CDR2 is LQKENI. This CDR3 is CASSPIFDREQYF. CDR3 coding DNA: TGTGCCAGCTCGCCGATTTTTGACAGAGAGCAGTACTTC.

The chain is built from TRBV24-1 and TRBJ2-7; possible D gene TRBD1, 7 bases. CDR1 and CDR2 (germline): KGHDR, SFDVKD. The CDR3 is made up of 14 amino acids. V was shortened by 2 bases and J by 7 bases, with 14 bases between the two germline ends. The CDR3 DNA reads as TGTGCCACCAGTGATTGGGACAGCGCGGGAGAGCAGTACTTC. As protein: CATSDWDSAGEQYF.

This clonotype came up many times. The genes are TRBV6-5 and TRBJ2-3; D is unresolved. V was clipped by 4 bases and J by 0 bases, with 5 bases between them. The CDR3 contains 13 residues. Per germline, CDR1 MNHEY and CDR2 SVGAGI. In nucleotides, the CDR3 is TGTGCCAGCAGTTCGGAGAGCACAGATACGCAGTATTTT. Translated, it gives CASSSESTDTQYF.

V usage is TRBV4-1 and J usage is TRBJ2-1, with D unresolved. The CDR3 spans 14 residues. Deletions cut 6 bases from V and 1 base from J, with 10 bases between. Germline loops: CDR1 MGHRA, CDR2 YSYEKL. Here the CDR3 reads CASRGQESYNEQFF. The DNA of the CDR3 is TGCGCCAGCAGAGGGCAGGAATCCTACAATGAGCAGTTCTTC.

V and J are TRBV20-1 and TRBJ2-7, with 8 bases aligning to TRBD2. The junction had 7 bases not matched to a gene; V was cut back by 7 bases and J by 2 bases. The CDR3 runs to 13 residues. Germline-derived CDR1 and CDR2 are DFQATT and SNEGSKA (reference sequence). CDR3 bases: TGCAGTGGGGCCGGGACTAGTGCCTACGAGCAGTACTTC. The encoded protein is CSGAGTSAYEQYF.

This clonotype came up many times. This chain connects TRBV27 to TRBJ1-1, with unresolved D. The CDR3 has 12 amino acids. The germline CDR1 and CDR2 sequences are MNHEY and SMNVEV (reference sequence). The V end lost 0 bases, the J end lost 8 bases, and 7 bases lay between the germline ends. In DNA, the CDR3 is TGTGCCAGCAGTTTATCGGGAGGGGAAGCTTTCTTT. Translation gives CASSLSGGEAFF.

The CDR3 here is CASSSGPGGGDEQFF. In nucleotides, the CDR3 is TGTGCCAGCAGCTCAGGACCAGGGGGTGGAGATGAGCAGTTCTTC. The genes are TRBV7-7 and TRBJ2-1; 7 bases line up with TRBD1. Per germline, CDR1 SSHAT and CDR2 FNYEAQ (reference sequence). The CDR3 sequence is 15 residues long. V was pared by 4 bases and J by 8 bases, with 11 bases of the junction left unmatched.

This clonotype was detected many times. The rearrangement links TRBV20-1 to TRBJ2-7; D may be TRBD2 (5 bases). Germline V gene sequence: CDR1 DFQATT, CDR2 SNEGSKA (reference sequence). Trimming left V 6 bases short and J 0 bases short, with 12 bases between. The CDR3 has 13 amino acids. The CDR3 DNA reads TGCAGTGCCTTGACGGGGAGCTCCTACGAGCAGTACTTC. Translation: CSALTGSSYEQYF.

This clonotype has at least ten counts. The J gene is TRBJ2-1, the V gene TRBV7-8, with TRBD2 identical over 7 bases. Germline V CDR1 and CDR2: SGHVS, FQNEAQ. V lost 0 bases and J lost 3; bases outside the gene matches: 5. There are 16 residues in the CDR3. The CDR3 loop is CASSLAGLQDYNEQFF. CDR3 DNA: TGTGCCAGCAGCTTAGCGGGACTACAGGACTACAATGAGCAGTTCTTC.

This clonotype was counted at least ten times. CDR3 bases: TGTGCCAGCAGTTTTTTACCTGACTTTTACTATGGCTACACCTTC. Translated, it gives CASSFLPDFYYGYTF. The gene calls are TRBV12-3 or TRBV12-4 and TRBJ1-2, with D unclear. Trimming left V 3 bases short and J 3 bases short, with 14 bases between. The CDR3 has 15 residues.

This clonotype was picked up a small number of times. One junction end disagrees with the germline gene, perhaps due to a read error. The chain joins TRBV28 to TRBJ2-7, with D maybe TRBD1 (5 bases). Germline assignment: CDR1 MDHEN and CDR2 SYDVKM. The CDR3 has 11 amino acids. CDR3 in amino acids: CASSFPGRVFF. The CDR3 DNA is TGTGCCAGCAGTTTTCCCGGCAGGGTCTTCTTC.

There are many counts of this clonotype. This chain uses TRBV7-9 with TRBJ2-1; 8 nucleotides agree with TRBD2. The trim removed 2 bases at V and 3 bases at J, leaving 3 bases unmatched. This CDR3 has 15 residues. Germline V lookup: CDR1 SEHNR, CDR2 FQNEAQ (reference sequence). CDR3 loop: CASSLTGTSYNEQFF. CDR3 nucleotide sequence: TGTGCCAGCAGCTTAACAGGGACTAGCTACAATGAGCAGTTCTTC.